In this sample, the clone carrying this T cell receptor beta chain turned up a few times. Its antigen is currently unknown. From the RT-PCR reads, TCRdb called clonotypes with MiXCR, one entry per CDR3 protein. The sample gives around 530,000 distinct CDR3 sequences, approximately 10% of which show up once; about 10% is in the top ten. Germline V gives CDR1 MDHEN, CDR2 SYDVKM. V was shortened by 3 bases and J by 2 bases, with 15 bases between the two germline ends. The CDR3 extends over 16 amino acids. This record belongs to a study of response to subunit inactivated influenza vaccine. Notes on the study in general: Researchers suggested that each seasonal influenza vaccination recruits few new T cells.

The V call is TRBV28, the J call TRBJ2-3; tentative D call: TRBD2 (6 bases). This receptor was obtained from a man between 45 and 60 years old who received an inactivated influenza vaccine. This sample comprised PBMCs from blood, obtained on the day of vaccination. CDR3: CASSFGGTQTTDTQYF. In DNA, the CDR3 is TGTGCCAGCAGTTTTGGGGGGACCCAAACCACAGATACGCAGTATTTT. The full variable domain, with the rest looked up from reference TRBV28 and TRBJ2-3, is DVKVTQSSRYLVKRTGEKVFLECVQDMDHENMFWYRQDPGLGLRLIYFSYDVKMKEKGDIPEGYSVSREKKERFSLILESASTNQTSMYLCASSFGGTQTTDTQYFGPGTRLTVL.